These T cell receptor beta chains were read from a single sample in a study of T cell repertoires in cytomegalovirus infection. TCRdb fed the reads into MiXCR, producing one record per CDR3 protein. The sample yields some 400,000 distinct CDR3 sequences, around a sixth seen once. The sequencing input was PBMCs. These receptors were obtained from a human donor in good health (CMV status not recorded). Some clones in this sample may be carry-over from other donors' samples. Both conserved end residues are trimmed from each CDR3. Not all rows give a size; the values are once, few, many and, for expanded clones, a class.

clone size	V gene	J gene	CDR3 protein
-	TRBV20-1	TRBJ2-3	SARRASADTQY
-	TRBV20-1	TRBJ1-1	SARIREGLNTEAF
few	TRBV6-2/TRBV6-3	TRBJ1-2	ASSYAGNGYT
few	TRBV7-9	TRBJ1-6	ASRGQPNSPLH
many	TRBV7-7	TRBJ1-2	ASSPLGEHHDYGYT
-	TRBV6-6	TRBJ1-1	ASSRRDRHHTEAF
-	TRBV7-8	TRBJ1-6	ASSLERAYSPLH
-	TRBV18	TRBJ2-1	ASSPTASYNEQF
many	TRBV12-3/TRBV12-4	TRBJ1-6	ASSRNWNSPLH
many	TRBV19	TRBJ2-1	ASRPSGGGVNEQF
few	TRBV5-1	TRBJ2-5	ASRTGGQIGETQY
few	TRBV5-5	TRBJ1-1	ASSLVPDSEAF
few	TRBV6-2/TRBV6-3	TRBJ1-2	ASRQPGGANYGYT
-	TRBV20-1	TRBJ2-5	SAAGASGQETQY
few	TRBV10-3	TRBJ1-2	AISSTGTANYGYT
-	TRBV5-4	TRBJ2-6	ASSMGLPGQGYSGANVLT
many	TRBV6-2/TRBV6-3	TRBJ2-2	ASSYWSGELF
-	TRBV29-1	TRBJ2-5	SVGRGGGNLVQETQY
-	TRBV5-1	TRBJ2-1	ASSPGLRNEQF
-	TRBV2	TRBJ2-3	ASSALGGTDTQY
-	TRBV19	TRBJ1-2	ASSIAGYNYGYT
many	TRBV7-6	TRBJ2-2	ASSLYGGGTSGELF
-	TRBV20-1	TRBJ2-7	SARDSPRATSSIYEQY
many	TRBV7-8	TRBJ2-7	ASSSPWGSSYEQY
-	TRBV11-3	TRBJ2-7	ASSLGGSKYEQY
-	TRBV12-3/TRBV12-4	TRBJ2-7	ASSFGGNEQY
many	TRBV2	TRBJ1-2	ASNSLGGDYGYT
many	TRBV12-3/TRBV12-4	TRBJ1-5	ASSPGGGQPQH
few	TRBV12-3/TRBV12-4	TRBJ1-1	ASSKDEGTEAF
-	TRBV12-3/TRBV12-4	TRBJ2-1	ASSLDTYDNEQF
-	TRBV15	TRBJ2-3	ATKTGTSLPDTQY
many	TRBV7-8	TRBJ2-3	ASSLGRGWTDTQY
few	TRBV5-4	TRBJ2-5	ASSIQHLQETQY
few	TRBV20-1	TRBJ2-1	SARGREQF
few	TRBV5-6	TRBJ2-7	ASSAYRKSSYEQY
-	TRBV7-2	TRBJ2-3	ASSPQNTDTQY
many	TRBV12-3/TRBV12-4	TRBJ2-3	ASTVNPDTQY
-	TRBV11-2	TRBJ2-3	ASSKQASTDTQY
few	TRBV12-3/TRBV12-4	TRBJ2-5	ASSLWVEETQY
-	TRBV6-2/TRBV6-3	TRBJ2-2	ASRGLAGRTGELF
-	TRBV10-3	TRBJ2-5	AISAGQADTQY
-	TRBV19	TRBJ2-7	AGLLPGSYEQY
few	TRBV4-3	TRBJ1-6	ASSHYPDRGAYNSPLH
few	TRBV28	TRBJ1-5	ASSQPGTGSSPQH